This T cell receptor (beta chain) derives from a study of blood T cell repertoires in COVID-19. Looking at the study overall: Sites across the United States, Italy and Spain contributed samples from acute and convalescent COVID-19. PBMCs, B-cell-depleted T cells, or T cells provided the cDNA or gDNA that made up the material.

V was clipped by 0 bases and J by 6 bases, with 15 bases between them. Germline V lookup: CDR1 ENHRY, CDR2 SYGVKD. The CDR3 has 16 residues. Methods used by the authors: Reference gene primer amplification gave estimated nucleated cell counts. This table comes from immunoSEQ multiplex PCR, and its TCRdb copy is limited to in-frame clones, with some not included. For V, J and clone size, that table is used; D and trimming come from the DNA. The data contain about 140,000 clones, around 81% of them singletons. This clonotype originated in an older woman with acute or convalescent COVID-19. The J gene is TRBJ2-1, the V gene TRBV10-3; possibly TRBD2 for D (6 bases). The sequenced material came from peripheral blood. CDR3 residues: CAISESLSGVSNEQFF. The CDR3 DNA sequence: TGTGCCATCAGTGAGTCTCTGTCGGGAGTATCCAATGAGCAGTTCTTC.